This T cell receptor beta chain comes out of a study of cytomegalovirus exposure and HLA in healthy donors (dated by TCRdb to the late 2010s). About the full investigation: In an earlier analysis of about 560 of the donors, under 300 Gb of sequence data and 117 million unique TCR beta sequences from 180 million or so T cells were reported. The study aimed to test whether cataloging public T cell receptors could reveal signatures of past pathogen exposure. A later analysis re-examined previously published TCR beta repertoires from more than 650 donors and added high-resolution HLA genotyping to investigate patterns of TCR occurrence. A later genetic analysis took genome-wide SNP genotypes for about three fifths of the roughly 700 donors and used that subset as a discovery cohort. To decide whether each TCR beta V gene segment behaved as functional or pseudogenic, an earlier analysis of fewer than 750 of the donors relied on high-throughput TCR beta sequencing. Besides the first cohort of more than 650 subjects, a separate validation cohort made up of 95 to 150 different subjects was used. The study used immunosequencing to profile the T cell repertoires of several hundred subjects and linked those repertoires to cytomegalovirus serostatus. Of the 300 to 450 genotyped donors, 70% to 90% were placed in the genetic ancestry cluster associated with self-reported Caucasian donors. On average, 235,054 unique TCR beta nucleotide sequences were sequenced per donor among some 420 genotyped donors of the cohort, with 15% to 20% of those sequences being non-productive. An early release that covered 640 HLA-typed donors contained approximately 300 gigabases of sequencing data and tens of millions of unique TCR sequences. Every discovery cohort repertoire had been produced on one sequencing platform. Several DR-DQ haplotypes were handled as single units for association and clustering because linkage in the cohort was strong. Both class I and class II loci were covered by HLA typing, at four-digit resolution. Donor age, sex, ethnicity and CMV serostatus were collected together with the repertoire data. Rather than drawing on any new phenotypic data, the later analysis identified candidate immune exposures from TCR beta sequences and the way those sequences occurred across donors. Typing coverage varied by locus: about 629-640 donors for A, B, C, DRB1 and DQB1; roughly 560 for DQA1; about 570 for DPA1; around 450 for DPB1. To predict cytomegalovirus infection status, the study combined high-throughput TCR immunosequencing, statistical association of individual TCRs with disease status, and machine learning.

Summary of the overall study and its limitations: A later genetic analysis associated a missense DCLRE1C variant with V-gene and J-gene trimming of TCR beta chains, and an independent cohort replicated the association. The sequencing pipeline was judged likely to have produced a cluster of highly shared sequence variants as a technical artifact. In a later analysis, HLA-associated TCR beta chains showed more clonal expansion and lower generation probabilities than non-associated chains that were equally common. Because some donors lacked HLA typing at each locus, the association tests relied only on the typed subset. Three of the identified cytomegalovirus-associated TCR beta chains were confirmed in vitro to be specific for cytomegalovirus antigens. Immune exposure information for the cohort was limited to CMV serostatus. Across donors, most TCR sequences were observed very rarely, whereas some public TCRs were present in many individuals. It was suggested by the authors that the approach could potentially be generalized to other disease states and immunological phenotypes. A later analysis found that TCR association rates varied across HLA loci, with DRB1 alleles showing the most associated TCRs and HLA-C alleles the fewest. Only TCR beta chains were sequenced in this cohort, and the absence of alpha or paired-chain data limited detectable features. Because the 87-base-pair reads could not distinguish some IMGT-functional V segments, including TRBV6-2 and TRBV6-3, those segments were excluded. The study gave a list of under 200 TCR beta chains associated with cytomegalovirus. The classifier was reported to diagnose cytomegalovirus status with high specificity and sensitivity in both the original cohort and the validation cohort. Sequencing depth was assumed to be roughly uniform across donors in the presence/absence analyses, though that assumption may not hold. A later genetic analysis reported fewer N-insertions in productive TCRs among donors in an Asian-associated ancestry cluster than the roughly 620-donor mean. A further reported finding was that TCR beta sequences accurately predicted the HLA-A and HLA-B alleles for most subjects in the first cohort. Strong co-occurrence of HLA alleles, especially DR and DQ, made assigning TCR associations to individual alleles difficult. Because counts were too low, 15 to 20 rarely observed V segments, including chromosome 9 orphons, were excluded from the earlier analysis of some 540 of the donors. A later analysis found that most CMV-associated TCR beta chains appeared HLA-restricted, with HLA associations seemingly driven largely by CMV exposure. In a later analysis, about 17,000 TCR beta sequences were associated with specific HLA alleles at a false discovery rate of 0.05. An earlier analysis of approximately 500 of the donors showed that most TCR beta V segments appeared in productive rearrangements either about 87% or about 30% of the time, which broadly matched IMGT annotations. Correlated functional status among segregating V segments might reflect linkage disequilibrium, but an unknown experimental factor could not be ruled out. In a later analysis, several top co-occurrence clusters were reported to appear linked to parvovirus B19, influenza, CMV and Epstein-Barr virus.

The cohort was made up of 500 to 850 healthy bone marrow donors. All cohort members were sampled while nominally healthy, although unrecorded immune exposures were likely present. The donor tested CMV seropositive, placing the donor among the 290 or so seropositive members of the cohort. Every donor gave a peripheral blood sample, and the peripheral blood mononuclear cells from that sample were used for TCR beta sequencing. The Qiagen DNeasy Blood Extraction Kit was used to extract genomic DNA from the blood cell samples. Receptor amplification or capture employed the immunoSEQ multiplex PCR assay. A mixture of 60 forward primers for TCR Vbeta segments and 13 reverse primers for TCR Jbeta segments was used in the multiplex PCR. The CDR3 region of rearranged TCR beta genes was amplified from genomic DNA by a multiplex PCR assay. Amplified TCR beta libraries were sequenced as 87-base-pair reads on the Illumina HiSeq System. The original pipeline was this. In a later analysis, approximately 74 million unique TCR beta chains were counted across the approximately 670 repertoires, and about 9.9 million of these chains were shared by at least two donors. Raw reads were error-corrected and collapsed into unique sequences by a nearest-neighbor algorithm in which closely related sequences were merged to remove PCR and sequencing errors. Alignment of CDR3 sequences to IMGT reference sequences was used to assign V, D and J gene segments. For a sequence to be retained, at least a six-nucleotide match to both a V gene segment and a J gene segment was required. Rearrangements were called productive when the CDR3 lacked stop codons and stayed in frame with V and J; all others were non-productive. Following IMGT convention, CDR3 was defined as the stretch from the second conserved V-encoded cysteine up to the conserved J-encoded phenylalanine. The earlier analysis of 587 of the donors excluded sequences that lacked an unambiguous match to a single V gene segment. In an earlier analysis of 450 to 750 of the donors, a V segment was called functional when productive rearrangements were above 56.7%, and segregating when the standard deviation between donors exceeded 5%. A statistical classification framework was built for diagnosing cytomegalovirus status from the catalog of TCR beta chain sequences. V and J gene assignment, in a later analysis, came from comparing TCR nucleotide sequences with IMGT/GENE-DB human TR gene sequences. A later analysis assigned CDR3 sequences and most-parsimonious VDJ recombination scenarios with the TCRdist pipeline. A later analysis defined each TCR beta chain by its CDR3 amino acid sequence plus V-gene family, and excluded reads lacking a unique V-gene family. In a later analysis, 450 to 600 highly shared, low-generation-probability nucleotide sequences were removed to address suspected cross-contamination and a sequencing artifact. In a later analysis, a clonal expansion index for each public chain was calculated from normalized within-repertoire ranks of inferred template counts. Generation probabilities in a later analysis came from a VDJ recombination model fitted to out-of-frame rearrangements, and those results were checked against IGoR. Hypergeometric tests were used in a later analysis to score TCR-TCR, TCR-HLA and TCR-CMV co-occurrence, with a repertoire-size bias correction applied to the TCR pairs. A later analysis estimated false discovery rates by permuting HLA or CMV assignments 20 times. In a later analysis, co-occurring TCRs were grouped using DBSCAN, with TCRdist sequence similarity added in when clustering inside HLA-allele-positive subsets. Co-occurrence clustering excluded repertoires with fewer than 30,000 or more than 120,000 public chains, plus five with anomalous nucleotide sharing. TCRdb took this table from immuneACCESS and kept in-frame rearrangements with V and J called. Such tables lack part of the clones; where checked against another copy, unresolved V genes explain under half of the gap, and the rest is unexplained. V, J and clone size reflect that table, while D and trimming were determined from the DNA. Counted in this sample were about 120,000 clones; 83% of them appeared once. 3.6% of the sample is in the top ten clones.

The germline V gene (reference sequence) supplies CDR1 WNHNN and CDR2 SYGVQD. Trimming removed 4 bases from V and 5 bases from J, leaving 8 bases between the germline ends. The CDR3 runs 13 amino acids, cysteine and phenylalanine included. CDR3 DNA only is kept here, 39 bases in frame from base 1. For this clone: The antigen this receptor binds is unknown. Base qualities are not at hand, and no much larger clone is one base apart.

The sequenced material came from PBMCs. This TCR derives from a middle-aged woman in good health and CMV-seropositive. The sequence links TRBV10-1 to TRBJ2-2; TRBD2 is a weak D gene call, 5 bases matching. Here the CDR3 is given as CASSASWTGELFF. The bases are TGCGCCAGCAGTGCTAGCTGGACCGGGGAGCTGTTTTTT.